The source of this TCR beta chain is a study of shared clonotypes between healthy human individuals. CDR1 is SNHLY and CDR2 is FYNNEI in the germline V gene. Trimming cost V 6 bases and J 4 bases, with 9 bases left between them. The CDR3 has 13 amino acids. Unsorted material relied on some 85 million PBMCs as the source of genomic DNA. It was at deep level that the assay was run. Using immunoSEQ multiplex PCR, the repertoire was profiled, and TCRdb retains in-frame clones only, with some absent. The sample carries fewer than 600,000 clones, 75% to 85% recorded once. This clonotype was obtained from a woman in her thirties or forties in good health. Some clones in this sample may be carry-over from other donors' samples. V usage is TRBV2 and J usage is TRBJ2-2, with D possibly TRBD2 on 5 matching bases. Sequenced material: PBMCs. CDR3 coding DNA: TGTGCCAGCAGAGGACTTATCACCGGGGAGCTGTTTTTT. This codes for CASRGLITGELFF.